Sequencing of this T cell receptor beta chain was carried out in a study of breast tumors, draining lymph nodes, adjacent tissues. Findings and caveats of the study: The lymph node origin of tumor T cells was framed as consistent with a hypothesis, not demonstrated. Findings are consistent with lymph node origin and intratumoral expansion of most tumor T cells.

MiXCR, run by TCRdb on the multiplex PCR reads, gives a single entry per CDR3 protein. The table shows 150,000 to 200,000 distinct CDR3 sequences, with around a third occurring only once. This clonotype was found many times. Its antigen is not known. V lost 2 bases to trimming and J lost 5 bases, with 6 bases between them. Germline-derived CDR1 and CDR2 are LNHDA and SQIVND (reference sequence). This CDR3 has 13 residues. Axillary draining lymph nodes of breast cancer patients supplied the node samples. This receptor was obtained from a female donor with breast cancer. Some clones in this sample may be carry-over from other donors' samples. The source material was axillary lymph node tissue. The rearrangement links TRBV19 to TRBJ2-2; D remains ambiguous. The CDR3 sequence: CASSIRPTGELFF. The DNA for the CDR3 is TGTGCCAGTAGTATACGACCGACCGGGGAGCTGTTTTTT.